Described below is a single T cell receptor beta chain sequence and its context. Its matching antigen is unknown. The CDR3 has 15 amino acids. The ends were cut back, 1 base at V and 2 bases at J, with 11 bases in the middle. Germline V gives CDR1 PRHDT, CDR2 FYEKMQ (reference sequence). The data were taken from a study of shared clonotypes between healthy human individuals. Study outcomes and limitations: Across a few donors, naive CD4 shared 5% to 6.5%, naive CD8 over 3%, memory CD4 approximately 2.5%, memory CD8 under 0.5%. Clonotype sharing among donors was thought likely to change with sequencing depth. Naive subsets tended to show greater estimated richness than memory subsets.

Repertoires were generated with immunoSEQ multiplex PCR, while TCRdb's copy carries only in-frame clones and drops some. Here the sample spans roughly 1,800,000 clones, about 95% being singletons. CD45RO-negative CD8 cells positively selected for CCR7 made up the naive population, which excluded terminally differentiated effector memory CD45RA+ cells. The sequenced sample consisted of naive CD8+ T cells sorted from blood. This receptor was obtained from a man aged 18 to 30 in good health. V gene TRBV13 combines with J gene TRBJ2-5; no clear D. DNA of the CDR3: TGTGCCAGCAGCTTAGACCTGGGCGCTCAAGAGACCCAGTACTTC. Translated, it gives CASSLDLGAQETQYF.